Shown below are 6 T cell receptor beta chains from a single sample sequenced in a study of technical replicates of blood from a handful of donors. The protocol was immunoSEQ multiplex PCR, while the TCRdb copy is restricted to in-frame clones and leaves out a portion. The sample has about 88,000 clones; around 90% are singletons. Input material: T cells isolated from PBMCs. These TCRs come from a human donor in good health.

This clone was observed once. The chain employs TRBV11-2 and TRBJ1-3, with D maybe TRBD1 (5 bases). CDR1 and CDR2 from the germline V gene are SGHAT and FQNNGV. Between the trimmed V and J ends, which lost 5 bases and 4 bases, there was a span of 9 bases. This CDR3 has 13 amino acids. CDR3 nucleotides: TGTGCCAGCAGCGTACCAGGGGGAAACACCATATATTTT. Translation: CASSVPGGNTIYF.

The V gene is TRBV2, the J gene TRBJ2-7, with D maybe TRBD2 (6 bases). Per germline, CDR1 SNHLY and CDR2 FYNNEI. Trimming stripped 2 bases from V and 7 bases from J, with 15 bases between. The length of the CDR3 is 14 residues. The CDR3 region is CASSERTGVEEQYF. The DNA of the CDR3 is TGTGCCAGCAGTGAAAGAACGGGAGTTGAGGAGCAGTACTTC.

This clone was detected only once. V usage is TRBV29-1 and J usage is TRBJ1-1; D remains unclear. The CDR3 runs to 13 residues. Germline lookup yields CDR1 SQVTM and CDR2 ANQGSEA. V was trimmed by 7 bases and J by 1 base, leaving 13 bases between them. CDR3: CSGPPRTNTEAFF. The CDR3 DNA sequence: TGCAGCGGCCCCCCCAGAACGAACACTGAAGCTTTCTTT.

CDR3 nucleotide sequence: TGCGCCAGCAGCCCCGGCCTAGCGGTTGGCTACGAGCAGTACTTC. Translation gives CASSPGLAVGYEQYF. The chain joins TRBV5-1 to TRBJ2-7, with 7 bases fitting TRBD2. The CDR3 is made up of 15 amino acids. Germline trimming cut 4 bases from V and 3 bases from J; bases unmatched to any gene: 10. CDR1 and CDR2 (germline): SGHRS, YFSETQ.

This chain links TRBV4-2 with TRBJ2-5; 7 nucleotides agree with TRBD2. The J segment lost 5 bases and the V segment lost 0 bases, leaving 3 bases of the junction unmatched. The CDR3 is 14 amino acids. Looked up from germline, CDR1 is LGHNA and CDR2 is YNFKEQ. The CDR3: CASSQDQLAETQYF. Written as DNA, the CDR3 is TGTGCCAGCAGCCAAGATCAACTAGCGGAGACCCAGTACTTC.

V gene TRBV28 combines with J gene TRBJ2-1, with a possible D match to TRBD2 (6 bases). Germline V gene data show CDR1 as MDHEN and CDR2 as SYDVKM. The CDR3 extends over 15 amino acids. V lost 6 bases to trimming and J lost 1 base, with 13 bases between them. The CDR3 reads CASSPAGPSYNEQFF. CDR3 nucleotide sequence: TGTGCCAGCAGCCCAGCGGGCCCATCCTACAATGAGCAGTTCTTC. Based on the CDR3 plus reference TRBV28 and TRBJ2-1, the full variable domain is DVKVTQSSRYLVKRTGEKVFLECVQDMDHENMFWYRQDPGLGLRLIYFSYDVKMKEKGDIPEGYSVSREKKERFSLILESASTNQTSMYLCASSPAGPSYNEQFFGPGTRLTVL.